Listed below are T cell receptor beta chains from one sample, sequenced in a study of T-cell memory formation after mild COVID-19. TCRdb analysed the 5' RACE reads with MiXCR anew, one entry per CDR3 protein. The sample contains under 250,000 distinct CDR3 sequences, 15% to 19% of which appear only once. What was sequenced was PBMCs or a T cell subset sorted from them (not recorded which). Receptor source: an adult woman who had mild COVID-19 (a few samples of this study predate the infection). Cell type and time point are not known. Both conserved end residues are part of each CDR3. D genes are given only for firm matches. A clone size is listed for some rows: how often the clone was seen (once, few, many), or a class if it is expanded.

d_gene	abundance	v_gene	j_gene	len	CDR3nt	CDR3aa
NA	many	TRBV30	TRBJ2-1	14	TGTGCCTGGAGCGGTGGTAGCTCCTACAATGAGCAGTTCTTC	CAWSGGSSYNEQFF
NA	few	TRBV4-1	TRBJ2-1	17	TGCGCCAGCAGCCAAGATACCGCCGCGGAGGGGCGGTGGCGACAGTTCTTC	CASSQDTAAEGRWRQFF
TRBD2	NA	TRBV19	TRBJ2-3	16	TGTGCCAGTAGTCGGATAGCGGGGGGAATAACAGATACGCAGTATTTT	CASSRIAGGITDTQYF
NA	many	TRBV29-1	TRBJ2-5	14	TGCAGCGGTTCCCGGGACGTAGGACGGGAGACCCAGTACTTC	CSGSRDVGRETQYF
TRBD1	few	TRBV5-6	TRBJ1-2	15	TGTGCCAGCAGCCGGGGGACAGCCCCGACCTATGGCTACACCTTC	CASSRGTAPTYGYTF
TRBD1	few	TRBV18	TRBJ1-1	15	TGTGCCAGCTCCCTCAACCGGGACAGATACACTGAAGCTTTCTTT	CASSLNRDRYTEAFF
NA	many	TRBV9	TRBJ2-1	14	TGTGCCAGCAGCGTAGACGGGTATGGCAATGAGCAGTTCTTC	CASSVDGYGNEQFF
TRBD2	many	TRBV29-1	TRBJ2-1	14	TGCAGCGTTGCAGTCGGGGGGGCCTACAATGAGCAGTTCTTC	CSVAVGGAYNEQFF
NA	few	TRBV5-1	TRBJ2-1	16	TGCGCCAGCAGCTCTCGGACTGAAGGCTCCTACAATGAGCAGTTCTTC	CASSSRTEGSYNEQFF
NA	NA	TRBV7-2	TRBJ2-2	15	TGTGCCAGCAGCTTAAGTCTGCGTAGCACCGGGGAGCTGTTTTTT	CASSLSLRSTGELFF
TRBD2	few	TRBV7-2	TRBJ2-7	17	TGTGCCAGCAGCTTATATAGCGGGAGGGCCTTTTCTGAGGAGCAGTACTTC	CASSLYSGRAFSEEQYF
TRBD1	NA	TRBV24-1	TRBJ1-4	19	TGTGCCACCAGTGATTCGGGAAACAGGGGGAAGGTTTCTCGGGAAAAACTGTTTTTT	CATSDSGNRGKVSREKLFF
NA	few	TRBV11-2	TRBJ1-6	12	TGTGCCAGCAGCCCAAACCTGAGTCCCCTCCACTTT	CASSPNLSPLHF
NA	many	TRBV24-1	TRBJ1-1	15	TGTGCCACCAGTGATTCTAGAGGCCAGGTGACTGAAGCTTTCTTT	CATSDSRGQVTEAFF
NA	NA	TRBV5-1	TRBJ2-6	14	TGCGCCAGCAGGGACTACTCTGGGGCCAACGTCCTGACTTTC	CASRDYSGANVLTF
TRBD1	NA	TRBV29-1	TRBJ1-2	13	TGCAGCGTAGACAGGGCGGCGATGAGCGGCTACACCTTC	CSVDRAAMSGYTF
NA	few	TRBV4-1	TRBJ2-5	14	TGCGCCAGCAGCCAAGATGGCATTCAAGAGACCCAGTACTTC	CASSQDGIQETQYF